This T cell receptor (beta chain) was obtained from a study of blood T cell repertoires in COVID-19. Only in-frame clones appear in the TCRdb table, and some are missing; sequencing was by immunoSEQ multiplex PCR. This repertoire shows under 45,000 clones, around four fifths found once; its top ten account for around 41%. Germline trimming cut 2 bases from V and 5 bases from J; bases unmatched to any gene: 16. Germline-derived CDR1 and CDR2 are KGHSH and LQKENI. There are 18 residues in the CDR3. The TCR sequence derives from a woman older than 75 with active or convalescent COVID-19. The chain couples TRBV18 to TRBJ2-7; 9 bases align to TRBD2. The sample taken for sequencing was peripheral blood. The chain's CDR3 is CASSPGFRRAGGSDEQYF. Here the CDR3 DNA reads TGTGCCAGCTCACCAGGTTTTCGGCGAGCGGGAGGTTCCGACGAGCAGTACTTC.